This T cell receptor (beta chain) was observed in a study of blood T cell repertoires in COVID-19. Study background: The samples span acute and convalescent COVID-19 from the United States, Italy and Spain. Sources were T cells, B-cell-depleted T cells, or PBMCs; the material itself was cDNA or gDNA.

Original processing notes: Estimated nucleated cell counts came from reference gene primer amplification. The method was immunoSEQ multiplex PCR; TCRdb's version includes in-frame clones alone and lacks a portion of them. D and trimming were read from the DNA, whereas the V and J calls and clone size are those reported in that table. The table records about 150,000 clones, approximately 90% of them present only once. V lost 4 bases and J lost 0, with 9 bases in between. CDR3 length equals 14 residues. Germline CDR1 reads SGHDT; CDR2 reads YYEEEE. The origin of this receptor is a man in his fifties or sixties who had recovered from COVID-19. The chain employs TRBV5-6 and TRBJ2-3; possible D gene TRBD1, 6 bases. Sequenced: peripheral blood. Here the CDR3 DNA reads TGTGCCAGCAGCCTGAGGGGGAGCACAGATACGCAGTATTTT. It codes for CASSLRGSTDTQYF.